This TCR beta chain was sequenced during a study of T cells in Graves' hyperthyroidism and ophthalmopathy. Study-wide context: Peripheral blood was acquired at first diagnosis, ahead of any therapy whatsoever.

This CDR3 has 16 amino acids. Germline CDR1 is MGHRA and CDR2 is YSYEKL. V was trimmed by 0 bases and J by 0 bases, leaving 10 bases between them. Researchers took RNA transcripts and amplified the TCR beta CDR3 regions from them. Researchers ran a first-round RT-PCR on the TCR CDR3 using the HTBI primer set. Each CDR3 protein is one row after TCRdb ran MiXCR on the multiplex PCR reads. Here the sample spans more than 300,000 distinct CDR3 sequences, less than 20% being singletons. Ophthalmopathy cases scored 3 or more on the Clinical Activity Score and 4 or more on NOSPECS grade, with duration below 3 months.

J is TRBJ2-3 and V is TRBV4-1; no reliable D call. The clonotype comes from a man between 18 and 35 years old with Graves' ophthalmopathy. The sample taken for sequencing was blood. CDR3 DNA sequence: TGCGCCAGCAGCCAAGATGGCCACCCCAGCACAGATACGCAGTATTTT. Its translation is CASSQDGHPSTDTQYF.